The sequence of this T cell receptor (beta chain) was determined in a study of cytomegalovirus exposure and HLA in healthy donors. CDR3 size: 10 residues. Germline loops: CDR1 SNHLY, CDR2 FYNNEI. Trimming removed 11 bases from V and 1 base from J, with 5 bases in between. The PCR made use of 60 Vbeta and 13 Jbeta primers. Repertoires were generated with immunoSEQ multiplex PCR, while TCRdb's copy carries only in-frame clones and drops some. This table has about 140,000 clones, roughly four fifths appearing once. The clonotype originates from a man in his late teens or twenties in good health and CMV-seropositive. This sequence joins TRBV2 and TRBJ1-1, with no clear D. Sequenced sample: PBMCs. The CDR3 coding sequence is TGTGCCGGAGGGAACACTGAAGCTTTCTTT. This gives the protein CAGGNTEAFF. The whole variable domain, filled in from reference TRBV2 and TRBJ1-1, reads EPEVTQTPSHQVTQMGQEVILRCVPISNHLYFYWYRQILGQKVEFLVSFYNNEISEKSEIFDDQFSVERPDGSNFTLKIRSTKLEDSAMYFCAGGNTEAFFGQGTRLTVV.